The 17 T cell receptor beta chains below all came from one sample that was sequenced in a study of blood T cell repertoires in COVID-19. Data came from immunoSEQ multiplex PCR; TCRdb stores just in-frame clones and leaves some out. The repertoire holds approximately 88,000 clones, with just over 90% as singletons. The specimen sequenced was peripheral blood. The receptors were sampled from a woman aged 45-59 years in a cohort sampled during active COVID-19.

As concerns this clone: At one end, the junction sequence differs from germline, possibly due to a read error. The V and J genes are TRBV2 and TRBJ2-7, with 13 bases lining up with TRBD2. CDR3 length equals 14 residues. The germline CDR1 and CDR2 sequences are SNHLY and FYNNEI. CDR3 DNA sequence: TGTGCCAGCAGTGAGCTGGGGACTAGCGGGGCGCCAGACTTC. Its protein is CASSELGTSGAPDF.

The genes are TRBV27 and TRBJ1-2; 12 bases match TRBD1. The CDR3 has 17 amino acids. CDR1 and CDR2 (germline): MNHEY, SMNVEV (reference sequence). J lost 4 bases, V lost 4 bases, and 10 bases had no gene match. In DNA form, the CDR3 reads TGTGCCAGCAGTTCCCGGGACAGGGGGCAAGAGGCCTATGGCTACACCTTC. It codes for CASSSRDRGQEAYGYTF.

V and J are TRBV6-6 and TRBJ1-1; D is undetermined. The CDR3 runs 13 residues. V dropped 7 bases and J dropped 7 bases, with 16 bases sitting between them. Germline V lookup: CDR1 MNHNY, CDR2 SVGAGI (reference sequence). This CDR3 reads CASTSSPLSEAFF. The CDR3 DNA is TGTGCCAGCACCAGTTCCCCTCTCAGTGAAGCTTTCTTT.

The chain has TRBV18 and TRBJ2-1; 10 nucleotides line up with TRBD2. Germline V gene data show CDR1 as KGHSH and CDR2 as LQKENI. The CDR3 spans 16 residues. V lost 3 bases to trimming and J lost 5 bases; unmatched junction nucleotides: 7. CDR3 sequence (DNA): TGTGCCAGCTCACCCACCCTAGCGGGGGCCCACAATGAGCAGTTCTTC. Its translation: CASSPTLAGAHNEQFF.

The gene calls are TRBV6-1 and TRBJ2-1; 10 positions agree with TRBD1. This CDR3 is 16 amino acids long. CDR1 and CDR2 (germline): MNHNS, SASEGT. The junction had 6 bases not matched to a gene; V was cut back by 4 bases and J by 3 bases. The CDR3 sequence: CASSGTGTGDYNEQFF. DNA of the CDR3: TGTGCCAGCAGTGGGACCGGGACAGGGGACTACAATGAGCAGTTCTTC.

The V gene is TRBV6-5, the J gene TRBJ2-2; TRBD1 matches 9 bases. Germline V gene lookup returns CDR1 MNHEY and CDR2 SVGAGI. J lost 4 bases, V lost 6 bases, and 3 bases had no gene match. CDR3 length: 14 amino acids. As DNA, the CDR3 is TGTGCCAGCAGGCAGGGACAGGGCACCGGGGAGCTGTTTTTT. This translates into CASRQGQGTGELFF.

The chain is built from TRBV10-2 and TRBJ1-4; perhaps TRBD1 as D (6 bases). V was clipped by 3 bases and J by 8 bases, with 19 bases between them. The CDR3 consists of 16 residues. Germline V gene lookup returns CDR1 WSHSY and CDR2 SAAADI. The CDR3 reads CASSDGYGGAQEKLFF. CDR3 nucleotide sequence: TGCGCCAGCAGTGATGGCTACGGGGGGGCACAAGAAAAACTGTTTTTT.

The chain is built from TRBV5-1 and TRBJ2-5; D is unresolved. The V gene lost 4 bases and the J gene lost 4 bases, with 5 bases spanning the gap. Germline loops: CDR1 SGHRS, CDR2 YFSETQ. This CDR3 is 11 amino acids long. The CDR3 bases are TGCGCCAGCAGCACTACAGAGACCCAGTACTTC. It specifies CASSTTETQYF.

The chain uses TRBV6-5 and TRBJ2-2; 8 bases are shared with TRBD2. In germline, CDR1 is MNHEY, CDR2 SVGAGI. CDR3 length equals 16 residues. Trimming cost V 4 bases and J 4 bases; bases outside gene matches: 8. The CDR3: CASSLRLALGTGELFF. DNA for the CDR3: TGTGCCAGCAGTTTACGACTAGCGCTAGGCACCGGGGAGCTGTTTTTT.

V gene TRBV11-2 combines with J gene TRBJ2-7; possible D gene TRBD2, 5 bases. V was shortened by 6 bases and J by 7 bases, with 16 bases between the two germline ends. CDR1 SGHAT and CDR2 FQNNGV come from the germline V gene. This CDR3 is built from 13 residues. The CDR3 sequence: CASRGSTTGEQYF. CDR3 bases: TGTGCCAGCAGGGGGAGCACTACTGGGGAGCAGTACTTC.

The chain recombines TRBV5-1 with TRBJ2-3, with 7 nucleotides matching TRBD1. CDR1 and CDR2 from the germline V gene are SGHRS and YFSETQ. The CDR3 loop spans 15 amino acids. V shed 4 bases and J 2 bases; nucleotides not matched to a gene: 7. CDR3 region: CASSPGQEFTDTQYF. The CDR3, as DNA: TGCGCCAGCAGCCCAGGACAGGAGTTCACAGATACGCAGTATTTT.

The chain joins TRBV5-1 to TRBJ1-6; 9 bases line up with TRBD1. The germline V gene encodes CDR1 SGHRS and CDR2 YFSETQ. Losses at the gene ends were 3 bases for V and 8 bases for J; bases not matched to a gene: 6. The CDR3 loop spans 15 amino acids. The CDR3 DNA is TGCGCCAGCAGCTGGGGACAGGGCGGCGATTCACCCCTCCACTTT. Protein: CASSWGQGGDSPLHF.

In its sample, this clone was seen once. CDR3 protein: CATSAGIDEQYF. The CDR3 DNA follows: TGTGCCACCTCGGCAGGGATCGACGAGCAGTACTTC. The chain joins TRBV6-5 to TRBJ2-7; tentative D call: TRBD1 (5 bases). V lost 10 bases, J lost 5 bases, and 15 bases lay in between. CDR3 length: 12 amino acids. Germline V gene data show CDR1 as MNHEY and CDR2 as SVGAGI.

The count of this clone is one. This rearrangement joins TRBV28 to TRBJ1-5; TRBD1 might be the D (6 bases). The V and J ends lost 6 bases and 7 bases respectively, with 22 bases between them. The CDR3 has 16 residues. Germline V gene sequence: CDR1 MDHEN, CDR2 SYDVKM. The CDR3 region is CASSNGGGGFRQPQHF. In nucleotides, the CDR3 is TGTGCCAGCAGCAACGGGGGAGGGGGTTTTCGACAGCCCCAGCATTTT.

The rearrangement joins TRBV5-1 to TRBJ1-2; 9 bases align to TRBD1. The CDR3 is made up of 15 amino acids. The trim removed 4 bases at V and 7 bases at J, leaving 11 bases unmatched. CDR1 and CDR2 (germline): SGHRS, YFSETQ. The CDR3 reads CASSGGTGFESGYTF. The CDR3 nucleotides are TGCGCCAGCAGCGGGGGGACAGGGTTTGAGAGTGGCTACACCTTC.

This clone is a singleton in its sample. The genes are TRBV27 and TRBJ2-3; TRBD2 aligns across 8 bases. The V gene's germline CDR1 is MNHEY and CDR2 SMNVEV (reference sequence). This CDR3 region has 15 residues. The ends lost 3 bases at V and 0 bases at J; junction bases unmatched: 2. The CDR3 region is CASSFSGVSTDTQYF. In nucleotides, the CDR3 is TGTGCCAGCAGTTTTAGCGGGGTGAGCACAGATACGCAGTATTTT.

A few counts support this clone. This chain connects TRBV19 to TRBJ2-7; maybe TRBD2 (6 bases). V was shortened by 6 bases and J by 6 bases, with 15 bases between the two germline ends. Germline-derived CDR1 and CDR2 are LNHDA and SQIVND (reference sequence). The CDR3 loop spans 13 amino acids. CDR3 sequence: CASSETSRREQYF. CDR3 nucleotides: TGTGCCAGTAGCGAGACTAGTCGGCGCGAGCAGTACTTC.